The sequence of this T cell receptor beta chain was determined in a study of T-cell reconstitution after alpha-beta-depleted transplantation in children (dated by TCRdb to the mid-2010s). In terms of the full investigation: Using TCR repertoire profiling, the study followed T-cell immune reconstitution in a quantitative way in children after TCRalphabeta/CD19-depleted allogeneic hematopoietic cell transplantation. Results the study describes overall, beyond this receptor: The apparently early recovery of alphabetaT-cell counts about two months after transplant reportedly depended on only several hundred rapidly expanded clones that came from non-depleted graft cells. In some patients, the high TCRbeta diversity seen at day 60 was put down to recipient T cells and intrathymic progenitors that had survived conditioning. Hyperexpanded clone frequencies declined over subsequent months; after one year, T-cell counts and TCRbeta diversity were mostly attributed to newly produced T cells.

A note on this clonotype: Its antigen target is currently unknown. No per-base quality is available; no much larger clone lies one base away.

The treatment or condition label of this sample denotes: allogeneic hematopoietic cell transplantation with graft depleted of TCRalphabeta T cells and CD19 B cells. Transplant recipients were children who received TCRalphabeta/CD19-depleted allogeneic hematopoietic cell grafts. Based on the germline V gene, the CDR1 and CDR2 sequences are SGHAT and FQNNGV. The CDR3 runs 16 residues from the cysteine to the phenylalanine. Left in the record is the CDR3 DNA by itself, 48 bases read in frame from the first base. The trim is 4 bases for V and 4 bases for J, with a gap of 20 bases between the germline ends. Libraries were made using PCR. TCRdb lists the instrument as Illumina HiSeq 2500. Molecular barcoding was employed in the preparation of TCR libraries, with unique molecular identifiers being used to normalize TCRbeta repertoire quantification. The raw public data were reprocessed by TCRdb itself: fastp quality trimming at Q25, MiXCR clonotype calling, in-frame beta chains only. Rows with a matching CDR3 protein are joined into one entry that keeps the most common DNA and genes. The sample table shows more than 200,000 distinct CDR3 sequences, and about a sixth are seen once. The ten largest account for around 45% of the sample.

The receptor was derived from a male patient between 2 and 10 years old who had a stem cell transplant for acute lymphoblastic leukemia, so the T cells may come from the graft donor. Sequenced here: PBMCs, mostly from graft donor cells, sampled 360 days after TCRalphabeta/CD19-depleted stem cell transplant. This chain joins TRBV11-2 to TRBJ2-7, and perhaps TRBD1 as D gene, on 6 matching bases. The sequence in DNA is TGTGCCAGCAGCTCCACCAGACAGGCCTTAGGGTACGAGCAGTACTTC. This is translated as CASSSTRQALGYEQYF.